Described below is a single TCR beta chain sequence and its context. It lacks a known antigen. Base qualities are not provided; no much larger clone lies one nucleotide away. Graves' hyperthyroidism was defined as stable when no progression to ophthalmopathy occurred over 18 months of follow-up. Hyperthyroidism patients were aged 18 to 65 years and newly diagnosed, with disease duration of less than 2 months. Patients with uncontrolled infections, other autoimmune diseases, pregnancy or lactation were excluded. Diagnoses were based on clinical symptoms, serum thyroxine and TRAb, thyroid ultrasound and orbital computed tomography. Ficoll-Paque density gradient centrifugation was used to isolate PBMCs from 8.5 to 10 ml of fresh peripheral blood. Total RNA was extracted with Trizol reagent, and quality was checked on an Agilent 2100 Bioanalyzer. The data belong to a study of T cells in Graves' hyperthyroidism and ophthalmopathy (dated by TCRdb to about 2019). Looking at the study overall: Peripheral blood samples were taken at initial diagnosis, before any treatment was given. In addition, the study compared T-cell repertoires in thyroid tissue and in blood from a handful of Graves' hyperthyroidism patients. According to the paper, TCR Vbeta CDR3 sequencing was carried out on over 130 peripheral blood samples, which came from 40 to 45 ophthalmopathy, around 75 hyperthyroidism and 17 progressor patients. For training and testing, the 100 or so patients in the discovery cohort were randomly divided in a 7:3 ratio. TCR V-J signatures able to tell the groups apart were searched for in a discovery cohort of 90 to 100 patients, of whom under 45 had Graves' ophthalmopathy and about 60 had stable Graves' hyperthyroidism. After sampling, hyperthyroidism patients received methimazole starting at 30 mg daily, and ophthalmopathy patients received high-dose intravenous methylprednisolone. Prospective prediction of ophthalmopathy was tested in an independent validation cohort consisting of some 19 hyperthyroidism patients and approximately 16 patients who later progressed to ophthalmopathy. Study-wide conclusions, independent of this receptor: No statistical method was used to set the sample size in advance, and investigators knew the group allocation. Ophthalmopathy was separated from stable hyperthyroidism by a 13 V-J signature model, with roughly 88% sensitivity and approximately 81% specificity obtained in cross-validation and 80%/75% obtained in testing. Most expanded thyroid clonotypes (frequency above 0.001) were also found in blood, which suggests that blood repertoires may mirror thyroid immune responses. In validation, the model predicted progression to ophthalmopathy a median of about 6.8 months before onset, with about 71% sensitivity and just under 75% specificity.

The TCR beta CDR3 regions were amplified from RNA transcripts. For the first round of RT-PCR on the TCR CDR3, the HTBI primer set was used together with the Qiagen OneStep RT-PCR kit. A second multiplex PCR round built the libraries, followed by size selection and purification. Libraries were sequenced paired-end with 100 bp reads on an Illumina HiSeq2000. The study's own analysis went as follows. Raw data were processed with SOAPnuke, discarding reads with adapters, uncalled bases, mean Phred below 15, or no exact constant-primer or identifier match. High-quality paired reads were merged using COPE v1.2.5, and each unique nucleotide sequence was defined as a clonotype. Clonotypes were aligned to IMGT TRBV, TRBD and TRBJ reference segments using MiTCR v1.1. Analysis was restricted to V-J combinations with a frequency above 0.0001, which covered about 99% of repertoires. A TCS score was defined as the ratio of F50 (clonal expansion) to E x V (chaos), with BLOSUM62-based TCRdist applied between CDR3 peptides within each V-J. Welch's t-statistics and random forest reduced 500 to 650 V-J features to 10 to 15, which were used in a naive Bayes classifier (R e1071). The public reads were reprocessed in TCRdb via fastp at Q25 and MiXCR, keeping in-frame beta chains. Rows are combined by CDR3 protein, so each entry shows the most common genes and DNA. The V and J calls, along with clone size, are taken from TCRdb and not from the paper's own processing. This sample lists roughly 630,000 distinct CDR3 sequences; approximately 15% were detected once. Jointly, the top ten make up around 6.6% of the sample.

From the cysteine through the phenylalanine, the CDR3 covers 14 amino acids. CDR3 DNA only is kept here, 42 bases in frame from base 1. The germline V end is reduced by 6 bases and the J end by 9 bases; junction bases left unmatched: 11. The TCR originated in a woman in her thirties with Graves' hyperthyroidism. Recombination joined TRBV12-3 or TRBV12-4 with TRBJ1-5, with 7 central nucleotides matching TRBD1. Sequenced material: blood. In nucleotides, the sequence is TGTGCCAGCAGAGGACAGGAGGGTGGTTCGCCCCAGCATTTT. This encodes CASRGQEGGSPQHF.